The entry that follows covers one T cell receptor (beta chain) sequence. Its antigen is currently unknown. The time point was: after dendritic cell vaccination, including at tumor progression/relapse. The primer mix had 60 V beta and 13 J beta primers. The protocol was immunoSEQ multiplex PCR, while the TCRdb copy is restricted to in-frame clones and leaves out a portion. The sample holds tens of thousands of clones, 70% to 90% seen once. This specimen belongs to a study of glioma-infiltrating T cells after dendritic cell vaccination. Turning to the study itself: Glioblastoma patients came from Phase I and II dendritic cell vaccination trials.

Overall study findings and caveats: Longer survival after dendritic cell vaccination followed higher pretreatment TIL content.

This CDR3 spans 14 amino acids. Unmatched junction bases numbered 7, after V lost 6 bases and J lost 6 bases. CDR1 and CDR2 (germline): MNHEY, SMNVEV (reference sequence). Material: blood, obtained after dendritic cell vaccination. V gene TRBV27 combines with J gene TRBJ1-1; 10 nucleotides agree with TRBD1. The receptor was isolated from a human donor with glioblastoma. CDR3 bases: TGTGCCAGCAGCCTGGACAGGGGGAAGTCTGAAGCTTTCTTT. Encoded protein: CASSLDRGKSEAFF.